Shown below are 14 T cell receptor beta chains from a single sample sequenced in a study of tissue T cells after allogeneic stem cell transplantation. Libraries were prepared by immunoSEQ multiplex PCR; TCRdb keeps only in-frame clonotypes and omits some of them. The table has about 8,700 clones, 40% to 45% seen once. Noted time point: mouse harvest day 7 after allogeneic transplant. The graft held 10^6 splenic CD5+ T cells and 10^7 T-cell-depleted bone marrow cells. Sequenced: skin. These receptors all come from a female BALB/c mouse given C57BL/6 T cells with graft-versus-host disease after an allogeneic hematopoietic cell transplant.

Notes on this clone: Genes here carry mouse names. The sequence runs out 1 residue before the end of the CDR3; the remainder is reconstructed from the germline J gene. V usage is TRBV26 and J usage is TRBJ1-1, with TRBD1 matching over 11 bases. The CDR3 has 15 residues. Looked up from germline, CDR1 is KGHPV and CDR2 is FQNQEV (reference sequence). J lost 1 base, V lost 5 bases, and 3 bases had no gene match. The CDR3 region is CASSSGQGGNTEVFF. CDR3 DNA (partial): TGTGCCAGCAGTTCGGGACAGGGGGGAAACACAGAAGTCTTC.

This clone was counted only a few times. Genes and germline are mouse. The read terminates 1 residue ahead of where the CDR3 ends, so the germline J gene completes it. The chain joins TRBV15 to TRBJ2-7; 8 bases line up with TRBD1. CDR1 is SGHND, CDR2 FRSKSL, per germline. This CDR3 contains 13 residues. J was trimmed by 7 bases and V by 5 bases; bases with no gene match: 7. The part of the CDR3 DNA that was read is TGTGCCAGCAGTCCTGGCAGGGGGCGCGAACAGTAC. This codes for CASSPGRGREQY. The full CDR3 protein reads CASSPGRGREQYF.

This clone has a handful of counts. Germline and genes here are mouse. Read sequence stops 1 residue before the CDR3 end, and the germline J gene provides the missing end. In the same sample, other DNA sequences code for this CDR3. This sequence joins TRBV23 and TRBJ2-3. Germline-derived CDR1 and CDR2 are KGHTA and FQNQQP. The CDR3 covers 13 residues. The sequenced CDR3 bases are TGCTCCAGCAGTCAATCAGGAGCAGAAACGCTGTAT. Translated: CSSSQSGAETLY. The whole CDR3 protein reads CSSSQSGAETLYF.

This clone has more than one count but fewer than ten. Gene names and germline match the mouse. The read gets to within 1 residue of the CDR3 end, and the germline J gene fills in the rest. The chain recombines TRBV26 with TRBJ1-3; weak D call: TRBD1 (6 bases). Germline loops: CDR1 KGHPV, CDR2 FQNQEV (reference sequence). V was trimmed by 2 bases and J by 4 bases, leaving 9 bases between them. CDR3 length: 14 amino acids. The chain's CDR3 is CASSLGGEGNTLYF. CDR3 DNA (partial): TGTGCCAGCAGTCTGGGGGGCGAGGGAAATACGCTCTAT.

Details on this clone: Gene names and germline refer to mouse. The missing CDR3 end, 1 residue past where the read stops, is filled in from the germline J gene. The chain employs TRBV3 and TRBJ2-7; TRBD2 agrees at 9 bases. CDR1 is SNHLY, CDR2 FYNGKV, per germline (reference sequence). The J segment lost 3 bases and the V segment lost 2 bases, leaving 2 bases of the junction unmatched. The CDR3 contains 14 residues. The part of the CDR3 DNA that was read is TGTGCCAGCAGCTTACCTGGGGGGGTCTATGAACAGTAC. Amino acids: CASSLPGGVYEQY. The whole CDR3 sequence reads CASSLPGGVYEQYF.

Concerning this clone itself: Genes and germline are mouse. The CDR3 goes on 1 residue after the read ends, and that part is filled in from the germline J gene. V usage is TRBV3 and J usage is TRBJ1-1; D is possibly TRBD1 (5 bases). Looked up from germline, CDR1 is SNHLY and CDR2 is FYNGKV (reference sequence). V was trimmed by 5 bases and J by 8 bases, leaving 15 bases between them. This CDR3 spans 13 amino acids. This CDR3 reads CASSPPGGTEVFF. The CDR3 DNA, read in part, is TGTGCCAGCAGCCCACCGGGAGGGACGGAAGTCTTC.

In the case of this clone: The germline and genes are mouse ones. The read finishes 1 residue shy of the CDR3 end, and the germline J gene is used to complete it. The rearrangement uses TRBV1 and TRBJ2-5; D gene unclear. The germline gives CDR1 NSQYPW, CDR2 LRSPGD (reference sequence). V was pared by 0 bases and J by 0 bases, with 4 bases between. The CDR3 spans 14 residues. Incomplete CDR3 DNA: TGCACCTGCAGTGCAGACTGGAACCAAGACACCCAGTAC. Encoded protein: CTCSADWNQDTQY. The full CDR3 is CTCSADWNQDTQYF.

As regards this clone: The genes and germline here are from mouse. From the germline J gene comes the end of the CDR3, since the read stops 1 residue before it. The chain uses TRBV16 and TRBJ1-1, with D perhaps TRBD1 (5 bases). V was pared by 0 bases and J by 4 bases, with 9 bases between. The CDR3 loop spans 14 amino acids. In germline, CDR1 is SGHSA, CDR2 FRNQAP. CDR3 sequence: CASSLEGGITEVFF. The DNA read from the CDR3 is TGTGCAAGCAGCTTAGAGGGGGGGATCACAGAAGTCTTC.

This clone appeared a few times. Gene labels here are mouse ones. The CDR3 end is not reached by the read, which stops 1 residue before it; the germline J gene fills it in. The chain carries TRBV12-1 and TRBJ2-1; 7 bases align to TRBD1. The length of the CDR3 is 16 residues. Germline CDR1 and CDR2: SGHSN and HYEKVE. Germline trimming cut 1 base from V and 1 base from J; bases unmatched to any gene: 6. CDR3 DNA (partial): TGTGCCAGCTCTCTACATCCGGGACAGAACTATGCTGAGCAGTTC. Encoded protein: CASSLHPGQNYAEQF. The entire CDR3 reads CASSLHPGQNYAEQFF.

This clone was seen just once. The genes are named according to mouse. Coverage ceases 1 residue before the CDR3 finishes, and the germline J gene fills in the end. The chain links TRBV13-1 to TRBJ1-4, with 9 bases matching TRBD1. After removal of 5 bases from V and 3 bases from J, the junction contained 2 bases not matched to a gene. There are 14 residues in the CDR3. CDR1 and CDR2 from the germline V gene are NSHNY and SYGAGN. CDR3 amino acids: CASSGQGTNERLFF. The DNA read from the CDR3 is TGTGCCAGCAGCGGACAGGGGACCAACGAAAGATTATTT.

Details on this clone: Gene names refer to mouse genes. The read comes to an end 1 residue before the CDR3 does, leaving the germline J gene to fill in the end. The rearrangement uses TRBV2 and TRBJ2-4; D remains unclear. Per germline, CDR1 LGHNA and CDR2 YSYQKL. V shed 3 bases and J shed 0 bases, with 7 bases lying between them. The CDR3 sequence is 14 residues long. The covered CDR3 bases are TGTGCCAGCAGCCAGAGGGCTAGTCAAAACACCTTGTAC. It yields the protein CASSQRASQNTLY. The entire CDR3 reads CASSQRASQNTLYF.

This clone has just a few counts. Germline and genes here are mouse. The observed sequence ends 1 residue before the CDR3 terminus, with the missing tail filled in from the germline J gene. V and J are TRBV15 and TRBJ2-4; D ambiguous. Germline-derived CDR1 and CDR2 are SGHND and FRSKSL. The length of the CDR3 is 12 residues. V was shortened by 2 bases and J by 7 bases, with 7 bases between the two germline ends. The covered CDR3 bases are TGTGCCAGCAGTTTAAACAGCTACACCTTGTAC. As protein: CASSLNSYTLY. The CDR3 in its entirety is CASSLNSYTLYF.

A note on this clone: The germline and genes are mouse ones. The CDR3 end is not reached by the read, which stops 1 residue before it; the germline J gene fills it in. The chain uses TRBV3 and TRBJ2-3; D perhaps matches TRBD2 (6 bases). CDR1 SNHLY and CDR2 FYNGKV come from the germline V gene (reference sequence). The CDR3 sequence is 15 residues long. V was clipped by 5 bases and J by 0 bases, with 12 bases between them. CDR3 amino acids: CASSPLGTSAETLYF. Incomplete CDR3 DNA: TGTGCCAGCAGCCCGTTGGGGACTAGTGCAGAAACGCTGTAT.

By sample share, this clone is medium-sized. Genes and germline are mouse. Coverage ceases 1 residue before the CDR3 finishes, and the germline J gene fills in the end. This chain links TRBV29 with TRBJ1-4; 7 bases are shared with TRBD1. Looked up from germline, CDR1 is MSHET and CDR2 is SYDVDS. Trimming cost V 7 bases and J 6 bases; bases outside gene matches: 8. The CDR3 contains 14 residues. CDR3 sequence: CASIQGGGHERLFF. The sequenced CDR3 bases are TGTGCTAGCATACAGGGAGGGGGCCACGAAAGATTATTT.